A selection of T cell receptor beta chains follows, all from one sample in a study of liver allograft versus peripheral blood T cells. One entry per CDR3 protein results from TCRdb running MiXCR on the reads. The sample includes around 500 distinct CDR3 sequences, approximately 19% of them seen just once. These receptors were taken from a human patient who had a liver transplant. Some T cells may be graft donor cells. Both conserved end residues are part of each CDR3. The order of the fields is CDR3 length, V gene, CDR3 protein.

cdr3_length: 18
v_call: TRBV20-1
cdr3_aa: CSARGGGSGGANTGELFF

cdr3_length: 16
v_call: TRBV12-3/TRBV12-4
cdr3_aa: CASSLGTSGSTDTQYF

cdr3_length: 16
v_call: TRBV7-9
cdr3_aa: CASSPWTGSGDTEAFF

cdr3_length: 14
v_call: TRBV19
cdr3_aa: CASTPTGGGEKLFF

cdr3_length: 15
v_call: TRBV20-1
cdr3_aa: CSARDVLAGGREQYF

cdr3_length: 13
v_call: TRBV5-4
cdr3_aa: CASSRDYQETQYF

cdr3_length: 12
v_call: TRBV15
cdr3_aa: CATSRDRQPQHF

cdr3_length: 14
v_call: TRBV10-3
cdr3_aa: CAIRGTGSYETQYF

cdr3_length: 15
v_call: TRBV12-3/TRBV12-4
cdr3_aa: CASSPDGQSNQPQHF

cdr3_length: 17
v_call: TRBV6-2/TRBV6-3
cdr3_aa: CASSYSVGGASQETQYF

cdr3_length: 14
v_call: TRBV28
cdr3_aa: CASSFWDRGSPLHF

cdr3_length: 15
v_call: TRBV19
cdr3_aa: CASSILGQGGEKLFF

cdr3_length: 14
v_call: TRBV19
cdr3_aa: CASRPRPMNTEAFF

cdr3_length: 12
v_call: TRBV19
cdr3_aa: CASGSSGNTIYF

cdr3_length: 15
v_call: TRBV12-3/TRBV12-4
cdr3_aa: CASRRTGDDTGELFF

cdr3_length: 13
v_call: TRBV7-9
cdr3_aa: CASSFHGGDEQYF

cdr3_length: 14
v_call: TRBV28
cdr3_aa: CASNRRQNNQPQHF

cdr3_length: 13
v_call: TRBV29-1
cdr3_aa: CSARRDFNQPQHF

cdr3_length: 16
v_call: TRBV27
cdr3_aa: CASSFHHGTQGNGYTF

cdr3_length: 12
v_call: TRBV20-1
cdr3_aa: CSQEDSSGELFF

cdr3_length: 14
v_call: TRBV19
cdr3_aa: CASIKRSSGNTIYF

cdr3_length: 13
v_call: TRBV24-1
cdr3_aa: CATSDRSNYGYTF